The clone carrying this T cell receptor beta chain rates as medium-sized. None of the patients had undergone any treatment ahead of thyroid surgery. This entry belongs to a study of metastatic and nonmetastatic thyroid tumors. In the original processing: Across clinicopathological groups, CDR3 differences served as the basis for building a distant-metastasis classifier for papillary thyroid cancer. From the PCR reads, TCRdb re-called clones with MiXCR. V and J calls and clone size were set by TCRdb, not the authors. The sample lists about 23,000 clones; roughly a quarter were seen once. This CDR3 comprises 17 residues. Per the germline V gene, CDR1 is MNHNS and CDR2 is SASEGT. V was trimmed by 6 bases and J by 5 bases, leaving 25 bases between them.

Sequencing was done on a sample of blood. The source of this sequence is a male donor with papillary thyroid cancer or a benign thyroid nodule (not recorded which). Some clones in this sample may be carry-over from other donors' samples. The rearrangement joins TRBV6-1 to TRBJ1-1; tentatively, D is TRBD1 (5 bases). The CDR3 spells CASSSDRWGPRTTEAFF. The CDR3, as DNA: TGTGCCAGCAGCTCGGACCGGTGGGGCCCCCGGACGACTGAAGCTTTCTTT.